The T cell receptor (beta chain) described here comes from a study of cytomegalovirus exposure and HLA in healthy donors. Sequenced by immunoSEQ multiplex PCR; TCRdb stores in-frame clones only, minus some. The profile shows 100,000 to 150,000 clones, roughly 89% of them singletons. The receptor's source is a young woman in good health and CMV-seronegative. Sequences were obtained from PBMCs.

The CDR3: CASSFGSGYNEQFF. In DNA, the CDR3 is TGTGCCAGCAGCTTTGGGTCCGGGTATAATGAGCAGTTCTTC. The chain uses TRBV5-6 and TRBJ2-1; unclear D gene. V lost 2 bases, J lost 7 bases, and 13 bases lay in between. The V gene's germline CDR1 is SGHDT and CDR2 YYEEEE. CDR3 length: 14 residues. Full variable domain (outside the CDR3, taken from reference TRBV5-6 and TRBJ2-1): DAGVTQSPTHLIKTRGQQVTLRCSPKSGHDTVSWYQQALGQGPQFIFQYYEEEERQRGNFPDRFSGHQFPNYSSELNVNALLLGDSALYLCASSFGSGYNEQFFGPGTRLTVL.